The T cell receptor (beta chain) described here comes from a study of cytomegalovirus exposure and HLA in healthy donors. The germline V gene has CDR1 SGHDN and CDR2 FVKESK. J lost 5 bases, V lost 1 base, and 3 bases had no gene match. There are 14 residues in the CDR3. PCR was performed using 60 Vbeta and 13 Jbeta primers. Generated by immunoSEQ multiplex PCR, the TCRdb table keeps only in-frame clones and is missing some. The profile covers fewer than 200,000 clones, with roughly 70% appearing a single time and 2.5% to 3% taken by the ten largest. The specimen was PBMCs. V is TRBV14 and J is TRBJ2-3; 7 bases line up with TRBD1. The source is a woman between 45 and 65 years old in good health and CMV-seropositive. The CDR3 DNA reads TGTGCCAGCAGCCAAGTCGACAGGGTAGATACGCAGTATTTT. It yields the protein CASSQVDRVDTQYF. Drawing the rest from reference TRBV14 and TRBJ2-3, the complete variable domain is EAGVTQFPSHSVIEKGQTVTLRCDPISGHDNLYWYRRVMGKEIKFLLHFVKESKQDESGMPNNRFLAERTGGTYSTLKVQPAELEDSGVYFCASSQVDRVDTQYFGPGTRLTVL.